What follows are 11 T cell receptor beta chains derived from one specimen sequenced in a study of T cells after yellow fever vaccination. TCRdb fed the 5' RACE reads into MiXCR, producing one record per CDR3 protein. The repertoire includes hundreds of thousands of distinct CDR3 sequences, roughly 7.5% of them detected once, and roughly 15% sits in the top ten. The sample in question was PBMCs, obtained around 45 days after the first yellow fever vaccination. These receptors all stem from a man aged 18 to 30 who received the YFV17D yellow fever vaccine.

CDR3 DNA sequence: TGTGCCAGCAGCGACCGTTGGGGACAGAGCTCTGGGGCCAACGTCCTGACTTTC. Its protein is CASSDRWGQSSGANVLTF. The chain combines TRBV11-1 with TRBJ2-6; 7 bases are a match to TRBD1. The germline CDR1 and CDR2 sequences are SGHAT and FQDESV (reference sequence). With 5 bases clipped from V and 0 bases from J, the junction kept 10 bases outside the gene matches. The CDR3 has 18 amino acids.

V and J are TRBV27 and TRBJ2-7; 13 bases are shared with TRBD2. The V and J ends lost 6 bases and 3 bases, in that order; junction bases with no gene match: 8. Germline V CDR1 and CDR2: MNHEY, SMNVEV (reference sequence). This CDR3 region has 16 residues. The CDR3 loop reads CASRQGGLAGLYEQYF. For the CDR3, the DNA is TGTGCCAGCAGGCAAGGGGGACTAGCGGGGCTCTACGAGCAGTACTTC.

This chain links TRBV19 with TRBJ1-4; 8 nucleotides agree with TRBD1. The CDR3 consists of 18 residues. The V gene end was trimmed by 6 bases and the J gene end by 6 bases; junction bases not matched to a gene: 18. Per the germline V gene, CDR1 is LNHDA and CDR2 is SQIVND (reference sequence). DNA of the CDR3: TGTGCCAGTAGCGGCCGGGACAGGCTCTTCTCCCTACATGAAAAACTGTTTTTT. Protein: CASSGRDRLFSLHEKLFF. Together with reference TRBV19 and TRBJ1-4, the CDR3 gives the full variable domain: DGGITQSPKYLFRKEGQNVTLSCEQNLNHDAMYWYRQDPGQGLRLIYYSQIVNDFQKGDIAEGYSVSREKKESFPLTVTSAQKNPTAFYLCASSGRDRLFSLHEKLFFGSGTQLSVL.

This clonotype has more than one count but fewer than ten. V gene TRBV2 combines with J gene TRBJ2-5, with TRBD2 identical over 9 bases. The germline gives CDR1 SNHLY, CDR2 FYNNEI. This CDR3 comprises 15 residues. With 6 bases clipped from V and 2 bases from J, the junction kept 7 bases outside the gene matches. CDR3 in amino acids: CASRLAGLKQETQYF. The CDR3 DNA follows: TGTGCCAGCAGGCTAGCGGGACTGAAACAAGAGACCCAGTACTTC.

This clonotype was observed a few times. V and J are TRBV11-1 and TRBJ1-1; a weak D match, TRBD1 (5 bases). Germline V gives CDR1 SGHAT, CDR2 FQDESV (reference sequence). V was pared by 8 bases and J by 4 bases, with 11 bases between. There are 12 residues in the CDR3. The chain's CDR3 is CASAPRATEAFF. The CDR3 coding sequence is TGTGCCAGCGCCCCCAGGGCCACTGAAGCTTTCTTT.

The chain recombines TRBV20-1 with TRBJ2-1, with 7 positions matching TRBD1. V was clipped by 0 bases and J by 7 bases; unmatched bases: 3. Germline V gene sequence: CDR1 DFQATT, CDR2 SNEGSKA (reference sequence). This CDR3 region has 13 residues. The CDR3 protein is CSARDPRGNEQFF. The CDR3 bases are TGCAGTGCTAGAGACCCCAGGGGGAATGAGCAGTTCTTC.

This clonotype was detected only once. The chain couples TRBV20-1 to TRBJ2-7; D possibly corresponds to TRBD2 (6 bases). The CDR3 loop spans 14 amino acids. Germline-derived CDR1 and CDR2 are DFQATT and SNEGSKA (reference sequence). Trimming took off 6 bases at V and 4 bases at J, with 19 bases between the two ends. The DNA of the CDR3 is TGCAGTGCGACTAGGACCGACCACCGATACGAGCAGTACGTC. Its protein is CSATRTDHRYEQYV.

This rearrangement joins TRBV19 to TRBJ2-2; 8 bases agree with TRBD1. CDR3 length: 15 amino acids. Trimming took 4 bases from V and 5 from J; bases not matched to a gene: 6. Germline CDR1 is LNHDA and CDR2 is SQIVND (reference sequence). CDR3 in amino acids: CASSTGDRLTGELFF. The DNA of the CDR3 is TGTGCCAGTAGTACCGGGGACAGGTTAACCGGGGAGCTGTTTTTT.

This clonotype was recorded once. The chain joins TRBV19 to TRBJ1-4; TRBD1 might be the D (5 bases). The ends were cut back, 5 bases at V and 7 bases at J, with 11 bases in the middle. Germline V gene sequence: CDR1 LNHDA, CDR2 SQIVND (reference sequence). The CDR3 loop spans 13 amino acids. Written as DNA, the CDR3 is TGTGCCAGTAGTGCCCAGGGTTGTGAAAAACTGTTTTTT. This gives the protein CASSAQGCEKLFF. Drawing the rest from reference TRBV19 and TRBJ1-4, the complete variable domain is DGGITQSPKYLFRKEGQNVTLSCEQNLNHDAMYWYRQDPGQGLRLIYYSQIVNDFQKGDIAEGYSVSREKKESFPLTVTSAQKNPTAFYLCASSAQGCEKLFFGSGTQLSVL.

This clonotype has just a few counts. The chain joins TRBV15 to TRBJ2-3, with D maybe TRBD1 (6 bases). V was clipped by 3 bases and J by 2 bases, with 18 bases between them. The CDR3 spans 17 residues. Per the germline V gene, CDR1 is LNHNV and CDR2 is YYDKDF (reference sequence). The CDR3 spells CATSSLSRGRVTDTQYF. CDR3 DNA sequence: TGTGCCACCAGCAGTCTGAGCAGGGGCAGAGTCACAGATACGCAGTATTTT.

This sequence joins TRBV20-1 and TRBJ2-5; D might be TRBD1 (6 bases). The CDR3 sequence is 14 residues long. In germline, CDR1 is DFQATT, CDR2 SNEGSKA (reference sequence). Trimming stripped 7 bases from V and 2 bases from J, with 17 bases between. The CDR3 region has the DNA TGCAGTGTCGTAGTGGGACAAACACAAGAGACCCAGTACTTC. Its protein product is CSVVVGQTQETQYF.